This T cell receptor beta chain comes out of a study of neurological immune-mediated disorders. Broader study findings: Sharing of CDR3 amino acid sequences among expanded clones across subjects was absent, suggesting private repertoires in all groups. HTLV-1-associated myelopathy displayed the greatest TCR clonal expansion, and multiple sclerosis exhibited the smallest, lower than that of healthy controls.

A note on this clonotype: Its specificity is unknown.

J lost 6 bases, V lost 5 bases, and 7 bases had no gene match. CDR1 SGHRS and CDR2 YFSETQ come from the germline V gene. The length of the CDR3 is 14 residues. Time point: longitudinal time-point 2. Unsorted libraries were derived from 2 million PBMCs stored at -80 C. With 10-nucleotide random UMIs included, cDNA was synthesized by 5'RACE. TCRdb redid the calling of the 5' RACE reads with MiXCR, one entry per CDR3 protein. Of roughly 98,000 distinct CDR3 sequences in the sample, under 15% are singletons; the top ten hold around 5%. The chain is built from TRBV5-1 and TRBJ2-3; 9 bases map to TRBD2. This TCR was recovered from a female donor with HTLV-1-associated myelopathy (HAM/TSP). Specimen: PBMCs. Here the CDR3 DNA reads TGCGCCAGCAGGGAGGGACTAGCAGGGGATACGCAGTATTTT. Translation gives CASREGLAGDTQYF.